This T cell receptor beta chain was documented in a study of shared clonotypes between healthy human individuals. Study-wide points: Non-shared clonotypes had lower generation probabilities than those shared by all four donors. Sharing of clonotypes among donors was expected to vary with sequencing depth.

In the source study's methods: With immunoSEQ giving junction-only sequences and no quality scores, filtering differed. Sequencing was performed with immunoSEQ multiplex PCR; in TCRdb, only in-frame clones are kept and a portion is missing. The DNA was the basis for D and trimming; V, J and clone size are from that table. The table includes 730,000 or so clones, roughly 78% detected once. Comments on this clone: Its antigen is unidentified.

The CDR3 length is 13 residues. Germline V gives CDR1 SQVTM, CDR2 ANQGSEA. Everyone who donated was a Caucasian adult who lived in Nashville, Tennessee. The TCR sequence derives from a woman in her thirties in good health. The sample consisted of memory CD4+ T cells sorted from blood. Subset defined: CD45RA-negative fraction. The rearrangement links TRBV29-1 to TRBJ2-5; D perhaps matches TRBD2 (6 bases). The DNA end favors TRBJ2-7, so the J call may be wrong. This CDR3 is CSVVVGLYYEQYF. The CDR3 bases are TGCAGCGTTGTGGTGGGACTCTACTACGAGCAGTACTTC.